A single sample is the source of the 32 T cell receptor beta chains below, sequenced in a study of cytomegalovirus exposure and HLA in healthy donors (dated by TCRdb to 2015 to 2018). Library construction relied on the immunoSEQ multiplex PCR assay. The source is immuneACCESS, and TCRdb retained only in-frame sequences with V and J called. Part of the clones is not carried over; for the studies checked, unresolved V genes explain less than half of this, and the remainder is unexplained. Here the sample has approximately 46,000 clones; approximately 93% occur a single time. 2.1% of the sample comes from the top ten. The specimen sequenced was PBMCs. The receptors here all came from a woman between 18 and 30 years old in good health and CMV-seronegative.

The chain employs TRBV9 and TRBJ2-1, with 9 bases that match TRBD2. This CDR3 has 15 amino acids. The V and J ends lost 0 bases and 2 bases, in that order; junction bases with no gene match: 0. Germline CDR1 reads SGDLS; CDR2 reads YYNGEE. CDR3 sequence reads: CASSVASGTYNEQFF. The DNA for the CDR3 is TGTGCCAGCAGCGTAGCTAGCGGGACCTACAATGAGCAGTTCTTC.

About this clone itself: The junction differs from germline at one of its ends, possibly a read error. This chain uses TRBV27 with TRBJ2-7, with D perhaps TRBD1 (5 bases). Germline CDR1 MNHEY, CDR2 SMNVEV (reference sequence). The CDR3 has 13 residues. CDR3 protein: CASSLRDSAEHHF. In DNA form, the CDR3 reads TGTGCCAGCAGTTTAAGAGACAGCGCCGAGCATCACTTC.

The chain carries TRBV6-5 and TRBJ1-2, with 9 bases identical to TRBD1. CDR3 length: 14 amino acids. Looked up from germline, CDR1 is MNHEY and CDR2 is SVGAGI. V gave up 4 bases and J gave up 8 bases; unmatched junction bases: 8. The CDR3 spells CASSSLGQGKGYTF. CDR3 in DNA: TGTGCCAGCAGTTCTTTGGGACAGGGAAAAGGCTACACCTTC.

This chain uses TRBV14 with TRBJ2-7; no clear D. Germline V gives CDR1 SGHDN, CDR2 FVKESK. There are 11 residues in the CDR3. Trimming pared 1 base from V and 4 bases from J, leaving 2 bases between. The CDR3 sequence is CASSQAYEQYF. In nucleotides, the CDR3 is TGTGCCAGCAGCCAAGCGTACGAGCAGTACTTC.

This chain connects TRBV28 to TRBJ2-4, with a tentative D call TRBD2 (6 bases). This CDR3 has 11 amino acids. The germline V gene encodes CDR1 MDHEN and CDR2 SYDVKM. With 5 bases removed from V and 15 bases from J, the gap between germline ends came to 14 bases. The CDR3 nucleotides read TGTGCCAGCAGTGCGCCGGGACTCGGGTACTTC. Its translation is CASSAPGLGYF.

This chain links TRBV2 with TRBJ2-3; perhaps TRBD2 as D (6 bases). CDR1 and CDR2 from the germline V gene are SNHLY and FYNNEI. This CDR3 comprises 15 residues. The V end was cut by 7 bases, the J end by 2 bases, with 16 bases between. The CDR3 bases are TGTGCCAGCATAGAGGGTAGCGGACACACAGATACGCAGTATTTT. Translated, it gives CASIEGSGHTDTQYF.

The CDR3 protein is CASSGGTGGDTQYF. The CDR3 coding sequence is TGCGCCAGCAGCGGGGGGACAGGTGGAGATACGCAGTATTTT. The gene calls are TRBV5-1 and TRBJ2-3; the match to TRBD1 covers 8 bases. The CDR3 runs to 14 residues. V was pared by 4 bases and J by 5 bases, with 6 bases of the junction left unmatched. Germline assignment: CDR1 SGHRS and CDR2 YFSETQ.

This clone was seen once. The V call is TRBV13, the J call TRBJ1-5; D is ambiguous. V lost 0 bases and J 2 bases, leaving 8 bases between the germline ends. Looked up from germline, CDR1 is PRHDT and CDR2 is FYEKMQ (reference sequence). The CDR3 sequence is 15 residues long. DNA for the CDR3: TGTGCCAGCAGCTTAGGCCGGGGTGGCAATCAGCCCCAGCATTTT. Amino acids: CASSLGRGGNQPQHF.

The V call is TRBV5-4, the J call TRBJ2-3; 9 bases are shared with TRBD1. From germline, CDR1 is SGHNT and CDR2 YYREEE (reference sequence). V was pared by 2 bases and J by 3 bases, with 4 bases of the junction left unmatched. The CDR3 is made up of 15 amino acids. The CDR3 region is CASSLQGARTDTQYF. In DNA form, the CDR3 reads TGTGCCAGCAGCTTACAGGGGGCGCGTACAGATACGCAGTATTTT. Full variable domain (outside the CDR3, taken from reference TRBV5-4 and TRBJ2-3): ETGVTQSPTHLIKTRGQQVTLRCSSQSGHNTVSWYQQALGQGPQFIFQYYREEENGRGNFPPRFSGLQFPNYSSELNVNALELDDSALYLCASSLQGARTDTQYFGPGTRLTVL.

This rearrangement joins TRBV28 to TRBJ1-1; D is ambiguous. CDR1 MDHEN and CDR2 SYDVKM come from the germline V gene. Trimming removed 7 bases at V and 8 bases at J, with 20 bases between. The CDR3 has 14 residues. The CDR3: CASIEGSLGAEAFF. The CDR3 DNA reads TGTGCCAGCATCGAGGGCAGTCTAGGTGCAGAAGCTTTCTTT.

This chain links TRBV5-1 with TRBJ2-3; the D gene is possibly TRBD2 (6 bases). The CDR3 runs to 14 residues. With 5 bases removed from V and 0 bases from J, the gap between germline ends came to 10 bases. The germline V gene encodes CDR1 SGHRS and CDR2 YFSETQ. The CDR3 DNA follows: TGCGCCAGCAGACCCGGGACTAGCACAGATACGCAGTATTTT. Protein product: CASRPGTSTDTQYF.

The chain recombines TRBV2 with TRBJ2-3; 9 bases fit TRBD2. There are 15 residues in the CDR3. J gave up 3 bases and V 3 bases, and 4 bases lay outside the gene matches. Germline V gives CDR1 SNHLY, CDR2 FYNNEI. CDR3 in amino acids: CASSDQGLATDTQYF. Here the CDR3 DNA reads TGTGCCAGCAGTGACCAGGGACTAGCTACAGATACGCAGTATTTT.

This clone showed up just once. The J gene is TRBJ2-2, the V gene TRBV5-1, with 10 bases identical to TRBD1. The CDR3 covers 14 residues. V trimming: 6 bases; J trimming: 3 bases; junction bases outside the gene matches: 2. CDR1 and CDR2 from the germline V gene are SGHRS and YFSETQ. CDR3 sequence (DNA): TGCGCCAGCAAAGGACAGGGGGACACCGGGGAGCTGTTTTTT. Translation: CASKGQGDTGELFF.

The J gene is TRBJ2-7, the V gene TRBV29-1; possible D gene TRBD1, 6 bases. V was shortened by 5 bases and J by 2 bases, with 10 bases between the two germline ends. Germline V lookup: CDR1 SQVTM, CDR2 ANQGSEA. The CDR3 is 12 residues long. The CDR3 DNA sequence: TGCAGCGTTAGGGACACCACCTACGAGCAGTACTTC. This sequence encodes CSVRDTTYEQYF.

The V gene is TRBV5-1, the J gene TRBJ2-7, with 7 bases matching TRBD1. The CDR3 loop spans 13 amino acids. The V gene's germline CDR1 is SGHRS and CDR2 YFSETQ. Losses at the gene ends were 4 bases for V and 3 bases for J; bases not matched to a gene: 4. CDR3 sequence (DNA): TGCGCCAGCAGCATCCGGGACAGCTACGAGCAGTACTTC. Translating gives CASSIRDSYEQYF. The whole variable domain, filled in from reference TRBV5-1 and TRBJ2-7, reads KAGVTQTPRYLIKTRGQQVTLSCSPISGHRSVSWYQQTPGQGLQFLFEYFSETQRNKGNFPGRFSGRQFSNSRSEMNVSTLELGDSALYLCASSIRDSYEQYFGPGTRLTVT.

The chain employs TRBV29-1 and TRBJ2-5; TRBD2 matches 9 bases. The V segment lost 0 bases and the J segment 2 bases; nucleotides outside the gene matches: 13. The CDR3 totals 18 residues. From germline, CDR1 is SQVTM and CDR2 ANQGSEA. Here the CDR3 reads CSVEDWVSSGAEQETQYF. CDR3 coding DNA: TGCAGCGTTGAAGATTGGGTATCTAGCGGGGCGGAGCAAGAGACCCAGTACTTC.

The chain has TRBV9 and TRBJ2-2; the D gene is possibly TRBD1 (6 bases). This CDR3 has 15 residues. V dropped 3 bases and J dropped 4 bases, with 13 bases sitting between them. The germline V gene encodes CDR1 SGDLS and CDR2 YYNGEE. In nucleotides, the CDR3 is TGTGCCAGCAGCGCCAGGGACACCATCACCGGGGAGCTGTTTTTT. Amino acids: CASSARDTITGELFF.

The V gene is TRBV28, the J gene TRBJ1-2; TRBD1 agrees at 9 bases. Looked up from germline, CDR1 is MDHEN and CDR2 is SYDVKM. The CDR3 runs to 17 residues. The trim removed 6 bases at V and 3 bases at J, leaving 14 bases unmatched. The CDR3 DNA sequence: TGTGCCAGCAGCCCAACCGGGACAGGGCATGGAGACTATGGCTACACCTTC. Its translation is CASSPTGTGHGDYGYTF.

This sequence joins TRBV6-1 and TRBJ1-1; weak D call: TRBD1 (6 bases). Trimming pared 6 bases from V and 5 bases from J, leaving 13 bases between. CDR1 MNHNS and CDR2 SASEGT come from the germline V gene. CDR3 length: 13 residues. The CDR3 DNA is TGTGCCAGCAGGCGGGGGCCGGGGACTGAAGCTTTCTTT. This translates into CASRRGPGTEAFF.

The V call is TRBV7-9, the J call TRBJ1-1; TRBD1 might be the D (5 bases). The CDR3 has 13 amino acids. Trimming removed 1 base from V and 7 bases from J, with 10 bases in between. CDR1 is SEHNR, CDR2 FQNEAQ, per germline (reference sequence). The CDR3 DNA follows: TGTGCCAGCAGCTTAGAGTCAACAGGTGAAGCTTTCTTT. This gives the protein CASSLESTGEAFF.

The V and J genes are TRBV19 and TRBJ1-5, with 7 bases lining up with TRBD1. J lost 0 bases, V lost 1 base, and 6 bases had no gene match. Germline CDR1 is LNHDA and CDR2 is SQIVND (reference sequence). The CDR3 runs to 17 residues. CDR3 region: CASSIGGTVPSNQPQHF. DNA of the CDR3: TGTGCCAGTAGTATAGGAGGGACAGTGCCTAGCAATCAGCCCCAGCATTTT.

The chain links TRBV28 to TRBJ1-2; 10 bases are a match to TRBD1. Trimming at V came to 5 bases and at J to 5 bases, leaving 11 bases not matched to a gene. The CDR3 length is 16 residues. CDR1 MDHEN and CDR2 SYDVKM come from the germline V gene. In nucleotides, the CDR3 is TGTGCCAGCAGTCAGACAGGGGGCGCCGGGGGGTATGGCTACACCTTC. It specifies CASSQTGGAGGYGYTF.

The CDR3 loop reads CASSPRLARDTGELFF. CDR3 coding DNA: TGTGCCAGCAGTCCAAGACTAGCGAGGGACACCGGGGAGCTGTTTTTT. The rearrangement links TRBV27 to TRBJ2-2, with TRBD2 identical over 8 bases. This CDR3 comprises 16 residues. Germline CDR1 and CDR2: MNHEY and SMNVEV (reference sequence). With 5 bases clipped from V and 3 bases from J, the junction kept 8 bases outside the gene matches.

V gene TRBV30 combines with J gene TRBJ1-5; possibly TRBD1 for D (5 bases). Trimming removed 1 base from V and 6 bases from J, with 10 bases in between. The germline gives CDR1 GTSNPN, CDR2 SVGIG (reference sequence). CDR3 size: 13 residues. In DNA form, the CDR3 reads TGTGCCTGGAGTGGGGCGGGGGGTCAGCCCCAGCATTTT. This sequence encodes CAWSGAGGQPQHF. The variable domain in full, completed from reference TRBV30 and TRBJ1-5, reads SQTIHQWPATLVQPVGSPLSLECTVEGTSNPNLYWYRQAAGRGLQLLFYSVGIGQISSEVPQNLSASRPQDRQFILSSKKLLLSDSGFYLCAWSGAGGQPQHFGDGTRLSIL.

Concerning this clone itself: The junction departs from germline at one end; a sequencing error may be responsible. The chain joins TRBV4-2 to TRBJ1-1; D may be TRBD1 (6 bases). The CDR3 has 15 residues. Per germline, CDR1 LGHNA and CDR2 YNFKEQ. CDR3 coding DNA: TGTGCCAGCAGCCAAGTAGGTCAGGGGTTGACTGGAGCTTTCTTT. It specifies CASSQVGQGLTGAFF.

The chain links TRBV28 to TRBJ2-2; TRBD2 is a possible D gene (5 bases). Germline V gene data show CDR1 as MDHEN and CDR2 as SYDVKM. V was clipped by 5 bases and J by 1 base, with 8 bases between them. CDR3 size: 14 residues. CDR3 loop: CASSPSGNTGELFF. The CDR3 coding sequence is TGTGCCAGCAGTCCGAGCGGGAACACCGGGGAGCTGTTTTTT.

The V gene is TRBV19, the J gene TRBJ1-2, with TRBD1 matching over 9 bases. The junction had 10 bases not matched to a gene; V was cut back by 6 bases and J by 8 bases. The germline CDR1 and CDR2 sequences are LNHDA and SQIVND (reference sequence). The CDR3 runs to 14 residues. The DNA for the CDR3 is TGTGCCAGTAGGGGGTTGGACAGGGGCTTCGGCTACACCTTC. Amino acids: CASRGLDRGFGYTF.

The rearrangement uses TRBV9 and TRBJ2-2; D not resolved. Trimming took 5 bases from V and 4 from J, leaving 9 bases between them. CDR1 is SGDLS, CDR2 YYNGEE, per germline. This CDR3 is built from 13 residues. The CDR3 loop is CASRRAGTGELFF. The CDR3 DNA reads TGTGCCAGCAGACGAGCAGGCACCGGGGAGCTGTTTTTT.

This clone was recorded only once. This chain uses TRBV6-5 with TRBJ1-1; D call uncertain. The germline V gene encodes CDR1 MNHEY and CDR2 SVGAGI. Trimming took 6 bases from V and 3 from J, leaving 8 bases between them. The CDR3 extends over 12 amino acids. CDR3 in amino acids: CASSDGYTEAFF. In DNA, the CDR3 is TGTGCCAGCAGCGACGGGTACACTGAAGCTTTCTTT.

CDR3 sequence: CSGANPGQGEQFF. The CDR3 DNA is TGCAGCGGAGCGAATCCGGGACAGGGAGAGCAGTTCTTC. The chain combines TRBV29-1 with TRBJ2-1; 9 bases fit TRBD1. Germline-derived CDR1 and CDR2 are SQVTM and ANQGSEA. This CDR3 has 13 residues. After removal of 7 bases from V and 10 bases from J, the junction contained 11 bases not matched to a gene.

The rearrangement joins TRBV4-1 to TRBJ2-3; 8 bases are a match to TRBD1. The junction had 5 bases not matched to a gene; V was cut back by 1 base and J by 5 bases. The CDR3 totals 15 residues. Germline CDR1 MGHRA, CDR2 YSYEKL. The CDR3 DNA reads TGCGCCAGCAGCCAAGGGCCAGGGGGCGTAGATACGCAGTATTTT. Its translation: CASSQGPGGVDTQYF.

This clone was seen only once. This sequence joins TRBV28 and TRBJ1-4; possibly TRBD1 for D (5 bases). This CDR3 spans 14 amino acids. Germline values: CDR1 MDHEN, CDR2 SYDVKM. The germline V and J ends were trimmed by 6 bases and 10 bases, with 18 bases remaining between them. The CDR3 bases are TGTGCCAGCAGACAAGCAGGGCCCAAGGGAAAACTGTTTTTT. Translated: CASRQAGPKGKLFF. Combining the CDR3 with reference TRBV28 and TRBJ1-4 gives the whole variable domain DVKVTQSSRYLVKRTGEKVFLECVQDMDHENMFWYRQDPGLGLRLIYFSYDVKMKEKGDIPEGYSVSREKKERFSLILESASTNQTSMYLCASRQAGPKGKLFFGSGTQLSVL.